This T cell receptor beta chain was recovered during a study of T-cell reconstitution after alpha-beta-depleted transplantation in children. This clonotype has a count of ten or more. The CDR3 is 12 amino acids. V gave up 2 bases and J gave up 7 bases, with 5 bases separating them. CDR1 is SEHNR, CDR2 FQNEAQ, per germline (reference sequence). Preparation of the TCRbeta library involved a method that used unique molecular identifiers. TCRdb analysed the PCR reads with MiXCR anew, one entry per CDR3 protein. This table has a few hundred thousand distinct CDR3 sequences, 9% to 12% appearing once. The specimen comprised PBMCs from the stem cell graft donor, sampled from the stem cell graft. The source of this sequence is a human donor who donated a stem cell graft to a child with acute lymphoblastic leukemia. V gene TRBV7-9 combines with J gene TRBJ2-2; D uncertain. In DNA, the CDR3 is TGTGCCAGCAGCTTAAGGGACGGGGAGCTGTTTTTT. Residues: CASSLRDGELFF.